This T cell receptor beta chain appears in the sequencing data of a study of cytomegalovirus exposure and HLA in healthy donors. Points from the study as a whole: TCR beta chains numbering more than 150 were designated cytomegalovirus-associated. Available immune exposure information covered CMV serostatus only.

This PCR relied on a set of 60 Vbeta primers and 13 Jbeta primers. The repertoire was sequenced with immunoSEQ multiplex PCR; TCRdb's copy has only in-frame clones and lacks some. The table has about 140,000 clones, around 80% seen once; the top ten hold roughly 2.9%. As for this clone: Its antigen remains unidentified.

Trimming cost V 6 bases and J 3 bases; bases outside gene matches: 0. Looked up from germline, CDR1 is MNHEY and CDR2 is SMNVEV (reference sequence). This CDR3 contains 13 residues. The genes are TRBV27 and TRBJ2-5, with 11 positions matching TRBD1. Sequenced material: PBMCs. This sequence originates from a female donor in good health and CMV-seronegative. CDR3 loop: CASRGQGEETQYF. The CDR3 coding sequence is TGTGCCAGCAGGGGACAGGGGGAAGAGACCCAGTACTTC.